This paragraph reports one TCR beta chain. The cohort comprised adults aged roughly 18 to 95 years residing in 20 to 30 US areas. These data are taken from a study of blood T cell repertoires in COVID-19. Looking at the study overall: Samples came from the United States, Italy and Spain, spanning acute and convalescent COVID-19. Nucleic acid was either cDNA or gDNA, and it came from T cells, B-cell-depleted T cells, or PBMCs.

With 4 bases clipped from V and 1 base from J, the junction kept 5 bases outside the gene matches. The CDR3 loop spans 15 amino acids. In the source study's methods: Nucleated cell counts were estimated from reference gene primer amplification. TCRdb's table, derived via immunoSEQ multiplex PCR, lists solely in-frame clones and lacks some. V, J and clone size derive from that table, while D and trimming were established from the DNA sequence. Altogether about 200,000 clones are present, 65% to 90% being singletons, with the ten largest covering 3.5% to 4%. Source material: PBMCs or T cells enriched from blood (not recorded which). This TCR came from a woman in her 40s with acute COVID-19. The chain recombines TRBV23-1 with TRBJ1-1, with 8 bases that match TRBD1. TRBV23-1 is assigned to the ORF class and has an uncertain function. The CDR3 protein is CASSPRTGQNTEAFF. As DNA, the CDR3 is TGCGCCAGCAGTCCGCGGACAGGGCAGAACACTGAAGCTTTCTTT.